This TCR beta chain was recovered during a study of response to subunit inactivated influenza vaccine. This clonotype was seen a handful of times. TCRdb passed the RT-PCR reads through MiXCR, listing each CDR3 protein once. The data contain 200,000 to 300,000 distinct CDR3 sequences, less than 15% of them singletons. The V gene lost 7 bases and the J gene lost 2 bases, with 17 bases spanning the gap. The length of the CDR3 is 15 residues. Looked up from germline, CDR1 is MDHEN and CDR2 is SYDVKM. This clonotype was sampled from a man aged 50-60 years who received an inactivated influenza vaccine. Sample: non-naive T cells sorted from PBMCs, taken around 14 days before vaccination. The rearrangement uses TRBV28 and TRBJ1-1, with D possibly matching TRBD1 (6 bases). In DNA, the CDR3 is TGTGCCAGCAACACGCCGGAGGGGGACAACACTGAAGCTTTCTTT. This encodes CASNTPEGDNTEAFF.